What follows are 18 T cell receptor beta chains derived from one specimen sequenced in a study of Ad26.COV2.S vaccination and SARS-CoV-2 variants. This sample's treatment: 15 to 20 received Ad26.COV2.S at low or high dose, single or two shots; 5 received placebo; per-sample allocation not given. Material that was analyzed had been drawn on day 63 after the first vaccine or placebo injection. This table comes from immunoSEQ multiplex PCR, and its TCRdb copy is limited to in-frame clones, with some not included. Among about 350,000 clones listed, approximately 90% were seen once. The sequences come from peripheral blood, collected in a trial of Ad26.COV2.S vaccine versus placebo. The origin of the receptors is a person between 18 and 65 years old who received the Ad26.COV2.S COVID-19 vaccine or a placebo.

CDR3 protein: CASSPVGRRQGISGYTF. The CDR3 DNA reads as TGTGCCAGCAGCCCTGTAGGTCGCCGACAGGGTATATCTGGCTACACCTTC. The chain recombines TRBV6-2 or TRBV6-3 with TRBJ1-2, with 7 bases lining up with TRBD1. The CDR3 totals 17 residues. Germline trimming cut 6 bases from V and 7 bases from J; bases unmatched to any gene: 20. CDR1 is MNHEY and CDR2 is SVGEGT in the germline V gene.

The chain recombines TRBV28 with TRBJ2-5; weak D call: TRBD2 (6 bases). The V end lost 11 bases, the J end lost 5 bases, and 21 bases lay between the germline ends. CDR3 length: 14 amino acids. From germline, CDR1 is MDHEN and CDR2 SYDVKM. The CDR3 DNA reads TGTGCCCAATCCCTGGAGGGGCGTCTTGAGACCCAGTACTTC. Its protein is CAQSLEGRLETQYF.

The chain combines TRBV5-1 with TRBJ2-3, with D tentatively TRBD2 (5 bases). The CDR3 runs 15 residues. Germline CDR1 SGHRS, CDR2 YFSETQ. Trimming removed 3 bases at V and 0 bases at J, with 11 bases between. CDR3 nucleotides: TGCGCCAGCAGCTCCCGGACTCATAGCACAGATACGCAGTATTTT. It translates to CASSSRTHSTDTQYF.

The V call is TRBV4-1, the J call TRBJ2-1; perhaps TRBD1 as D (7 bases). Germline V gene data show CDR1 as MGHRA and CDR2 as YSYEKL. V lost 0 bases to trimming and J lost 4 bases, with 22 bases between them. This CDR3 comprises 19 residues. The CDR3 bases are TGCGCCAGCAGCCAAGATAAGGGCGGGAACAGGGGAATTTACAATGAGCAGTTCTTC. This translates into CASSQDKGGNRGIYNEQFF.

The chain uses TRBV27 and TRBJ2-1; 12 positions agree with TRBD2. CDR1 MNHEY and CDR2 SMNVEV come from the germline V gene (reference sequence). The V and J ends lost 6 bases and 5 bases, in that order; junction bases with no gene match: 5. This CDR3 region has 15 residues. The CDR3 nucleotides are TGTGCCAGCAGGTCCTGGACTAGCGGGAACAATGAGCAGTTCTTC. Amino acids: CASRSWTSGNNEQFF.

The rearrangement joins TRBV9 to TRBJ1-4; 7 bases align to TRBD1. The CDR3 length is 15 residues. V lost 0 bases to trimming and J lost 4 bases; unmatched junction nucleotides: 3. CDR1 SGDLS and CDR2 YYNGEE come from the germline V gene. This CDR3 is CASSVGRGHNEKLFF. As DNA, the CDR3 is TGTGCCAGCAGCGTAGGGAGGGGGCATAATGAAAAACTGTTTTTT.

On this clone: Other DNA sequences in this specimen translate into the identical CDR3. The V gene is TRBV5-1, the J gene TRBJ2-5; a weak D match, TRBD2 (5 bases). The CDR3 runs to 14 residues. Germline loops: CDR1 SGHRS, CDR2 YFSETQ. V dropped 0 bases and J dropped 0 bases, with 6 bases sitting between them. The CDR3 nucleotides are TGCGCCAGCAGCTTGGCCGGGAACCAAGAGACCCAGTACTTC. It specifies CASSLAGNQETQYF.

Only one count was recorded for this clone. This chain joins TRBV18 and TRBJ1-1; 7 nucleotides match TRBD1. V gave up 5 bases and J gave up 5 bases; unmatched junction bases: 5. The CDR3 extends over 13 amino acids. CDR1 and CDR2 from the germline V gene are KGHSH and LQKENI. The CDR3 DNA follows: TGTGCCAGCTCAGCAGAACAGGGGACTGAAGCTTTCTTT. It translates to CASSAEQGTEAFF.

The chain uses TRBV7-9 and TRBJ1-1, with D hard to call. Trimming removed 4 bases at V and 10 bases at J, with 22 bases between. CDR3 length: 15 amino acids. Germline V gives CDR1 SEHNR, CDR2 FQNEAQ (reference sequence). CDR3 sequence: CASSSSARVGAGAFF. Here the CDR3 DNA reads TGTGCCAGCAGCTCCTCAGCAAGGGTCGGTGCGGGAGCTTTCTTT. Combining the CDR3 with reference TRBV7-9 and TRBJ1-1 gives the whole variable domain DTGVSQNPRHKITKRGQNVTFRCDPISEHNRLYWYRQTLGQGPEFLTYFQNEAQLEKSRLLSDRFSAERPKGSFSTLEIQRTEQGDSAMYLCASSSSARVGAGAFFGQGTRLTVV.

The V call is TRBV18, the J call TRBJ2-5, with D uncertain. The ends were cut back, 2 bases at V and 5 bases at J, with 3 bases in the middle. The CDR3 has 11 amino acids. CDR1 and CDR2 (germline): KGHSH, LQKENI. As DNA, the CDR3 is TGTGCCAGCTCACCAATGGAGACCCAGTACTTC. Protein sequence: CASSPMETQYF.

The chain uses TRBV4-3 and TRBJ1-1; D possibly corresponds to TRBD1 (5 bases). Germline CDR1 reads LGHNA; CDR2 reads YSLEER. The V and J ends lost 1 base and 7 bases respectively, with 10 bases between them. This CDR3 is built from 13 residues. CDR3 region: CASSQGGDGEAFF. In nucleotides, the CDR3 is TGCGCCAGCAGCCAAGGGGGGGACGGTGAAGCTTTCTTT.

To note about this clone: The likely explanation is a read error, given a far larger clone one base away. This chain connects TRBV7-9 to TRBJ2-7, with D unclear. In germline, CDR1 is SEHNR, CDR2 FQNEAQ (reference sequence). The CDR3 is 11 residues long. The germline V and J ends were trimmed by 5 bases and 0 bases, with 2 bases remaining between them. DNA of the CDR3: TGTGCCAGCAGCCGCTCCTACGAGCAGTACTTC. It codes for CASSRSYEQYF.

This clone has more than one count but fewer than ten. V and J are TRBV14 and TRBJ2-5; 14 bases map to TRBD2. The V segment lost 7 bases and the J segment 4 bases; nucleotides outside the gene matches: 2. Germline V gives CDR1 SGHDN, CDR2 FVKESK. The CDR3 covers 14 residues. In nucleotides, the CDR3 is TGTGCCAGCAAAGGACTAGCGGGGGGAGAGACCCAGTACTTC. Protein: CASKGLAGGETQYF.

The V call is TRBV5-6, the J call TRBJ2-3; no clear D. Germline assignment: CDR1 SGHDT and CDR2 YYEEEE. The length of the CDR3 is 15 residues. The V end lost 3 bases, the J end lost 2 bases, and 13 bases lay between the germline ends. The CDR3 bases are TGTGCCAGCAGCTCGACTGGGCGCGACACAGATACGCAGTATTTT. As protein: CASSSTGRDTDTQYF.

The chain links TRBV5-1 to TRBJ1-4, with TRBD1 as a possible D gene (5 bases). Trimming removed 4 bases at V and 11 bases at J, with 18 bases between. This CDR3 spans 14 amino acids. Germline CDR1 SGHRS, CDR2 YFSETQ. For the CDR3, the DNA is TGCGCCAGCAGCCCAATAAACAGCCGGGACAAACTGTTTTTT. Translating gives CASSPINSRDKLFF.

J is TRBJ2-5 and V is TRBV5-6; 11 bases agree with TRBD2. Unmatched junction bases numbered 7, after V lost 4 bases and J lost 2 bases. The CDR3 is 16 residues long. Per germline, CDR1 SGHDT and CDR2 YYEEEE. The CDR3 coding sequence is TGTGCCAGCAGCAAACTAGCGGGGGCCCCACAAGAGACCCAGTACTTC. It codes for CASSKLAGAPQETQYF.

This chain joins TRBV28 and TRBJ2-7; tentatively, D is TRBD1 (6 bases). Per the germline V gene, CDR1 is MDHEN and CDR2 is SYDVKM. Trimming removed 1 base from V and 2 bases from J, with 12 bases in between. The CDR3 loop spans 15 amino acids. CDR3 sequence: CASSLSTGNPYEQYF. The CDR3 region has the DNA TGTGCCAGCAGTTTATCTACAGGGAACCCCTACGAGCAGTACTTC.

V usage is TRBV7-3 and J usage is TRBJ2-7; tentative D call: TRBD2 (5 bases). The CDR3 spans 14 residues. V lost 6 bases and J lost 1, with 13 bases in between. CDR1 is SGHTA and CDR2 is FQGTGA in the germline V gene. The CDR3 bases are TGTGCCAGCAGTCCGGGATCCGGGTCCTACGAGCAGTACTTC. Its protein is CASSPGSGSYEQYF.